This TCR beta chain derives from a study of human T cells and chemical hapten exposure. Points from the study as a whole: Expanded TCRs created a significantly greater count of big CDR3 similarity clusters than controls did.

Many counts were recorded for this clonotype. What it binds is unknown. One junction end does not reproduce the germline sequence, and a read error may be involved. Noted time point: pre-sensitization, week 0. Treatment defined: therapeutic diphenylcyclopropenone sensitization with weekly scalp DPC. Extraction yielded total RNA from whole blood (unfractionated). The study's library attached unique molecular identifiers to single cDNA molecules. TCRdb reprocessed the RACE reads with MiXCR, giving one entry per CDR3 protein. The sample contains 40,000 to 50,000 distinct CDR3 sequences, around 11% of which appear only once. The CDR3 has 15 residues. Germline V CDR1 and CDR2: SSHAT, FNYEAQ (reference sequence).

Sequenced material: whole blood, taken in connection with sensitization to the hapten diphenylcyclopropenone (DPC). This TCR came from a woman aged 25 to 39 with alopecia areata. Some clones in this sample may be carry-over from other donors' samples. The V gene is TRBV7-7, the J gene TRBJ2-3, with a possible D match to TRBD2 (6 bases). The CDR3 reads CASSLGVAGTDTQYF. CDR3 in DNA: TGTGCTAGCAGCTTAGGGGTAGCGGGCACAGATACGCAGTATTTT. The full variable domain, in which reference TRBV7-7 and TRBJ2-3 provide the parts outside the CDR3, is GAGVSQSPRYKVTKRGQDVTLRCDPISSHATLYWYQQALGQGPEFLTYFNYEAQPDKSGLPSDRFSAERPEGSISTLTIQRTEQRDSAMYRCASSLGVAGTDTQYFGPGTRLTVL.